This T cell receptor (beta chain) was recovered during a study of CD8+ T cells in alopecia areata. Following extraction, RNA underwent reverse transcription to cDNA, which served as the sequencing template. TCRdb keeps only in-frame clones here, not all; method: immunoSEQ multiplex PCR. The table lists about 100,000 clones, approximately 63% of them singletons. The CDR3 runs to 13 residues. J lost 10 bases, V lost 5 bases, and 6 bases had no gene match. The germline V gene encodes CDR1 SEHNR and CDR2 FQNEAQ (reference sequence). By proportion, this clone is large. Treatment described: oral pan-JAK inhibitor, 5-10 mg twice daily.

This clonotype was obtained from a human donor with alopecia areata. The source was CD8+ T cells sorted from blood, collected at approximately week 60, from a patient treated with tofacitinib. The rearrangement joins TRBV7-9 to TRBJ2-1, with 9 bases fitting TRBD2. CDR3 sequence (DNA): TGTGCCAGCAGCGGAAGCGGGGGGACCGAGCAGTTCTTC. Its protein product is CASSGSGGTEQFF. The full variable domain, rest sourced from reference TRBV7-9 and TRBJ2-1, is DTGVSQNPRHKITKRGQNVTFRCDPISEHNRLYWYRQTLGQGPEFLTYFQNEAQLEKSRLLSDRFSAERPKGSFSTLEIQRTEQGDSAMYLCASSGSGGTEQFFGPGTRLTVL.